One and the same sample provided the 21 T cell receptor beta chains below, sequenced in a study of cytomegalovirus exposure and HLA in healthy donors. Assay used: immunoSEQ multiplex PCR; TCRdb lists only in-frame clones, some missing. The repertoire holds around 71,000 clones, with roughly 94% as singletons. The sequencing input was PBMCs. These receptors came from a man aged 18 to 29 in good health and CMV-seropositive.

The chain carries TRBV28 and TRBJ1-5; D call uncertain. Germline values: CDR1 MDHEN, CDR2 SYDVKM. Trimming took off 3 bases at V and 7 bases at J, with 13 bases between the two ends. CDR3 length: 14 amino acids. CDR3 amino acids: CASSFVGIGQPQHF. The CDR3 region has the DNA TGTGCCAGCAGTTTTGTCGGGATCGGACAGCCCCAGCATTTT.

In its sample, this clone was seen once. CDR3 bases: TGTGCCAGCTCCCCTCAGGGGGCTGACTCTGGAAACACCATATATTTT. It codes for CASSPQGADSGNTIYF. The chain uses TRBV18 and TRBJ1-3; TRBD1 matches at 8 bases. Trimming took 6 bases from V and 0 from J; bases not matched to a gene: 7. This CDR3 has 16 residues. Germline V gene data show CDR1 as KGHSH and CDR2 as LQKENI.

This chain links TRBV5-1 with TRBJ2-5; possible D gene TRBD1, 6 bases. V was cut by 4 bases and J by 5 bases, with 15 bases left in between. The germline gives CDR1 SGHRS, CDR2 YFSETQ. The CDR3 runs 14 residues. This chain's CDR3 is CASSRITGLETQYF. CDR3 nucleotides: TGCGCCAGCAGCAGAATCACAGGGCTGGAGACCCAGTACTTC.

The chain combines TRBV28 with TRBJ1-5; perhaps TRBD1 as D (5 bases). CDR3 size: 16 residues. Trimming cost V 6 bases and J 4 bases, with 19 bases left between them. Germline V CDR1 and CDR2: MDHEN, SYDVKM. CDR3 amino acids: CASRGGTTQGNQPQHF. CDR3 DNA: TGTGCCAGCAGGGGGGGGACCACCCAAGGGAATCAGCCCCAGCATTTT.

The V call is TRBV27, the J call TRBJ1-4, with 7 bases that match TRBD1. CDR1 MNHEY and CDR2 SMNVEV come from the germline V gene (reference sequence). Trimming at V came to 3 bases and at J to 8 bases, leaving 9 bases not matched to a gene. The CDR3 runs 15 residues. CDR3 coding DNA: TGTGCCAGCAGTTTGTATCGTCAGGGGGAGGAAAAACTGTTTTTT. Protein product: CASSLYRQGEEKLFF. Looking up the rest from reference TRBV27 and TRBJ1-4 gives the full variable domain: EAQVTQNPRYLITVTGKKLTVTCSQNMNHEYMSWYRQDPGLGLRQIYYSMNVEVTDKGDVPEGYKVSRKEKRNFPLILESPSPNQTSLYFCASSLYRQGEEKLFFGSGTQLSVL.

This chain joins TRBV6-4 and TRBJ2-6; D is unresolved. CDR3 length equals 14 residues. Germline CDR1 is MRHNA and CDR2 is SNTAGT. V lost 5 bases and J 1 base, leaving 6 bases between the germline ends. DNA for the CDR3: TGTGCCAGCAGTCCTAGATCTGGGGCCAACGTCCTGACTTTC. Protein product: CASSPRSGANVLTF.

This chain uses TRBV7-2 with TRBJ1-1; 9 bases match TRBD1. The CDR3 loop spans 14 amino acids. Germline-derived CDR1 and CDR2 are SGHTA and FQGNSA. After removal of 5 bases from V and 4 bases from J, the junction contained 5 bases not matched to a gene. CDR3 sequence: CASSPGQGVTEAFF. The CDR3 DNA follows: TGTGCCAGCAGCCCGGGACAGGGTGTCACTGAAGCTTTCTTT.

The V gene is TRBV21-1, the J gene TRBJ1-6; TRBD1 reflects the table's D call only, with no check against the DNA. TRBV21-1 is tagged as a pseudogene. There are 15 residues in the CDR3. CDR3 residues: CASSIYRGYNSPLHF. The CDR3, as DNA: TGTGCCAGCAGCATCTACAGGGGATATAATTCACCCCTCCACTTT.

The genes are TRBV5-1 and TRBJ2-3; 9 nucleotides line up with TRBD2. Germline V lookup: CDR1 SGHRS, CDR2 YFSETQ. The V segment lost 0 bases and the J segment 4 bases; nucleotides outside the gene matches: 6. The CDR3 extends over 16 amino acids. CDR3 in DNA: TGCGCCAGCAGCTTGGGCCCTAGCGGGACATCAGATACGCAGTATTTT. Translated, it gives CASSLGPSGTSDTQYF.

This rearrangement joins TRBV11-3 to TRBJ2-1; D is unresolved. CDR1 is SGHNT, CDR2 YENEEA, per germline. Trimming removed 0 bases from V and 10 bases from J, with 7 bases in between. This CDR3 region has 12 residues. This chain's CDR3 is CASSLDAGEQFF. The CDR3 region has the DNA TGTGCCAGCAGCTTAGATGCCGGGGAGCAGTTCTTC.

The chain joins TRBV29-1 to TRBJ2-3; 8 bases are shared with TRBD2. V was clipped by 4 bases and J by 8 bases; unmatched bases: 11. Germline V gene sequence: CDR1 SQVTM, CDR2 ANQGSEA. The length of the CDR3 is 14 residues. The DNA of the CDR3 is TGCAGCGTTGGGACTAGCACGGGTCTGGGTACGCAGTATTTT. Translating it yields CSVGTSTGLGTQYF.

This clone occurred once. The rearrangement uses TRBV5-4 and TRBJ1-2, with unresolved D. Trimming shortened V by 0 bases and J by 5 bases, and 17 bases separated the two germline ends. This CDR3 spans 16 amino acids. Germline-derived CDR1 and CDR2 are SGHNT and YYREEE (reference sequence). Written as DNA, the CDR3 is TGTGCCAGCAGCTTGGGCGGCCTGATTACCCTATATGGCTACACCTTC. It translates to CASSLGGLITLYGYTF.

CDR3 sequence: CASSKPDTQYF. In nucleotides, the CDR3 is TGTGCCAGCAGTAAGCCAGATACGCAGTATTTT. V is TRBV2 and J is TRBJ2-3; D is unclear. Germline V gene data show CDR1 as SNHLY and CDR2 as FYNNEI. Trimming cost V 5 bases and J 4 bases, with 4 bases left between them. The CDR3 is 11 amino acids.

The chain employs TRBV5-1 and TRBJ2-7, with 9 bases fitting TRBD1. Germline V gene lookup returns CDR1 SGHRS and CDR2 YFSETQ. This CDR3 has 16 residues. V gave up 4 bases and J gave up 5 bases; unmatched junction bases: 13. The CDR3 spells CASSPPRDREPHEQYF. CDR3 coding DNA: TGCGCCAGCAGCCCCCCCCGGGACAGGGAGCCCCACGAGCAGTACTTC.

The V call is TRBV5-6, the J call TRBJ2-7, with 10 bases fitting TRBD1. The germline V gene encodes CDR1 SGHDT and CDR2 YYEEEE. V shed 2 bases and J 4 bases; nucleotides not matched to a gene: 6. The CDR3 sequence is 15 residues long. This chain's CDR3 is CASSFMRTGGYEQYF. As DNA, the CDR3 is TGTGCCAGCAGCTTCATGAGGACAGGGGGTTACGAGCAGTACTTC.

The J gene is TRBJ1-5, the V gene TRBV6-1, with D unresolved. Trimming took 7 bases from V and 7 from J, leaving 8 bases between them. Germline CDR1 MNHNS, CDR2 SASEGT. This CDR3 is 11 amino acids long. CDR3 DNA: TGTGCCAGCAAAGGAGAGCAGCCCCAGCATTTT. This encodes CASKGEQPQHF.

This chain uses TRBV5-6 with TRBJ2-3, with D tentatively TRBD1 (5 bases). From germline, CDR1 is SGHDT and CDR2 YYEEEE. The V gene lost 2 bases and the J gene lost 1 base, with 11 bases spanning the gap. The CDR3 totals 15 residues. The CDR3: CASSFIGAGTDTQYF. CDR3 coding DNA: TGTGCCAGCAGCTTCATAGGGGCTGGCACAGATACGCAGTATTTT.

This chain joins TRBV2 and TRBJ2-3; 11 nucleotides align to TRBD2. The V and J ends lost 5 bases and 1 base, in that order; junction bases with no gene match: 5. The CDR3 totals 16 residues. CDR1 and CDR2 from the germline V gene are SNHLY and FYNNEI. The CDR3 DNA reads TGTGCCAGCAGTTTGAAGACTAGCGGGGGCACAGATACGCAGTATTTT. Its translation: CASSLKTSGGTDTQYF.

This clone was picked up one time. The chain is built from TRBV6-5 and TRBJ1-6; 7 bases are a match to TRBD1. The CDR3 runs 13 residues. The V gene's germline CDR1 is MNHEY and CDR2 SVGAGI. Trimming took 9 bases from V and 5 from J; bases not matched to a gene: 4. The CDR3 region is CASWDSHNSPLHF. CDR3 DNA sequence: TGTGCCAGTTGGGACAGCCATAATTCACCCCTCCACTTT.

This clone was recorded once. The chain couples TRBV9 to TRBJ1-2; tentatively, D is TRBD1 (6 bases). Trimming removed 3 bases at V and 0 bases at J, with 15 bases between. Germline V gene sequence: CDR1 SGDLS, CDR2 YYNGEE. CDR3 length: 16 amino acids. The CDR3 DNA sequence: TGTGCCAGCAGCGGCGGACAGCCCCGGCCTAACTATGGCTACACCTTC. Amino acid sequence: CASSGGQPRPNYGYTF.

The V and J genes are TRBV28 and TRBJ1-1; a weak D match, TRBD1 (6 bases). The V and J ends lost 5 bases and 1 base respectively, with 14 bases between them. The germline V gene has CDR1 MDHEN and CDR2 SYDVKM. The CDR3 is 15 residues long. The CDR3, as DNA: TGTGCCAGCAGTACACCGGGACAAGAGAACACTGAAGCTTTCTTT. Protein sequence: CASSTPGQENTEAFF.